These T cell receptor beta chains were read from a single sample in a study of prognosis after radiotherapy for stage I lung cancer. TCRdb itself ran the multiplex PCR reads through MiXCR, one entry per CDR3 protein. The sample records about 26,000 distinct CDR3 sequences, roughly 30% being singletons. The sequencing used PBMCs, collected before or after stereotactic body radiation therapy (not recorded which). The receptors here all came from a donor at least 50 years old with non-small cell lung cancer. The CDR3 runs from the conserved cysteine through the conserved F or W. D genes are given only for firm matches. A clone size is listed for some rows: how often the clone was seen (once, few, many), or a class if it is expanded.

D,size,J,V,CDR3,DNA
.,many,TRBJ1-3,TRBV7-8,CASSSRVGDSGNTIYF,TGTGCCAGCAGCTCCAGGGTGGGGGACTCTGGAAACACCATATATTTT
.,many,TRBJ2-1,TRBV6-1,CASRTGTLTYNEQFF,TGTGCCAGCAGAACCGGGACACTTACCTACAATGAGCAGTTCTTC
.,.,TRBJ2-3,TRBV11-2,CASSLEGRMQSTDMQYF,TGTGCCAGCAGCCTCGAAGGTCGGATGCAAAGCACAGATATGCAGTATTTT
.,many,TRBJ1-1,TRBV5-4,CASSKDRLNTEAFF,TGTGCCAGCAGCAAGGACAGACTGAACACTGAAGCTTTCTTT
.,.,TRBJ2-3,TRBV24-1,CATSERSIDTQYF,TGTGCCACCAGTGAGCGGTCTATAGATACGCAGTATTTT
.,few,TRBJ1-1,TRBV4-1,CASSLGGETEAFF,TGCGCCAGCAGCCTAGGGGGAGAAACTGAAGCTTTCTTT
.,.,TRBJ2-5,TRBV20-1,CSAIYIQGLARGLGETQYF,TGCAGTGCTATATATATCCAGGGGCTAGCGAGGGGGCTGGGGGAGACCCAGTACTTC
.,many,TRBJ2-7,TRBV6-2/TRBV6-3,CASSYGLRVRYEQYF,TGTGCCAGCAGTTACGGACTGCGAGTAAGGTACGAGCAGTACTTC
TRBD1,many,TRBJ2-1,TRBV19,CASSVTGTGPFF,TGTGCCAGTAGTGTAACCGGGACAGGGCCGTTCTTC
TRBD2,medium-sized,TRBJ2-7,TRBV24-1,CATSDTGLHYEQYF,TGTGCCACCAGTGACACGGGACTACACTACGAGCAGTACTTC
.,.,TRBJ1-4,TRBV20-1,CSASMDATNEKLFF,TGCAGTGCTAGTATGGATGCAACTAATGAAAAACTGTTTTTT
.,.,TRBJ2-1,TRBV18,CASSDKSRSSYNEQFF,TGTGCCAGCTCGGATAAAAGTCGAAGCTCCTACAATGAGCAGTTCTTC
TRBD1,many,TRBJ2-2,TRBV5-1,CASSPGTAATGELFF,TGCGCCAGCAGCCCCGGGACAGCAGCCACCGGGGAGCTGTTTTTT
TRBD2,.,TRBJ2-1,TRBV10-2,CASSEGWAGDEQFF,TGCGCCAGCAGTGAAGGTTGGGCGGGAGATGAGCAGTTCTTC
.,.,TRBJ2-7,TRBV28,CAISHGRYSYERYF,TGTGCCATCAGCCACGGACGGTACTCCTACGAGCGGTACTTC
.,many,TRBJ2-7,TRBV20-1,CSAVQLRNYEQYF,TGCAGTGCTGTCCAGTTAAGGAACTACGAGCAGTACTTC
.,.,TRBJ2-2,TRBV19,CASSIFGTNNGELFF,TGTGCCAGTAGTATTTTCGGAACGAACAACGGGGAGCTGTTTTTT
.,many,TRBJ1-2,TRBV20-1,CSAITPLNHYGYTF,TGCAGTGCCATCACCCCCCTCAATCATTATGGCTACACCTTC
TRBD2,many,TRBJ2-3,TRBV4-1,CASSQDSGSPDTQYF,TGCGCCAGCAGCCAAGATAGCGGGAGTCCAGATACGCAGTATTTT
.,many,TRBJ1-4,TRBV11-2,CASSLERHNEKLFF,TGTGCCAGCAGCTTAGAGCGCCATAATGAAAAACTGTTTTTT
TRBD2,.,TRBJ2-2,TRBV7-9,CASSHREAMNTGELFF,TGTGCCAGCAGCCATCGGGAGGCTATGAACACCGGGGAGCTGTTTTTT
.,many,TRBJ2-1,TRBV7-3,CASSLSGRGRYNEQFF,TGTGCCAGCAGCTTATCCGGGCGGGGACGCTACAATGAGCAGTTCTTC
TRBD1,.,TRBJ2-2,TRBV9,CASAQTGGTGELFF,TGTGCCAGCGCCCAGACAGGGGGGACCGGGGAGCTGTTTTTT
.,many,TRBJ1-2,TRBV5-1,CASSRDGGYGYTF,TGCGCCAGCAGCCGGGACGGGGGCTATGGCTACACCTTC
.,many,TRBJ2-1,TRBV12-3/TRBV12-4,CASSFRTYNEQFF,TGTGCCAGCAGTTTTAGGACCTACAATGAGCAGTTCTTC
TRBD1,.,TRBJ1-1,TRBV20-1,CSAGGQANTEAFF,TGCAGTGCTGGTGGACAGGCGAACACTGAAGCTTTCTTT
.,many,TRBJ2-3,TRBV5-6,CASSLRGADTQYF,TGTGCCAGCAGCTTGCGAGGCGCAGATACGCAGTATTTT
TRBD2,.,TRBJ2-7,TRBV7-2,CASSERGLAVMSEQYF,TGTGCCAGCAGCGAAAGAGGACTAGCGGTTATGAGCGAGCAGTACTTC
.,many,TRBJ2-7,TRBV20-1,CSASTAPTVQYF,TGCAGTGCTAGTACCGCCCCGACTGTGCAGTACTTC
.,many,TRBJ2-4,TRBV11-3,CASSSNRDLGYF,TGTGCCAGCAGCTCAAACCGGGATTTAGGGTACTTC
.,.,TRBJ2-5,TRBV6-2/TRBV6-3,CASGTSIWETQYF,TGTGCCAGCGGGACTTCTATCTGGGAGACCCAGTACTTC
TRBD2,many,TRBJ2-5,TRBV5-1,CASRRTSGQETQYF,TGCGCCAGCAGAAGGACTAGCGGGCAAGAGACCCAGTACTTC
.,.,TRBJ1-2,TRBV30,CAWSRHPRDGYTF,TGTGCCTGGTCTCGGCATCCGAGGGATGGCTACACCTTC
.,many,TRBJ1-2,TRBV28,CASSLRGRLANYGYTF,TGTGCCAGCAGTTTACGGGGGCGCCTAGCTAACTATGGCTACACCTTC
TRBD2,many,TRBJ2-1,TRBV3-1,CASSQDRGSGRPTRTYNEQFF,TGTGCCAGCAGCCAAGATCGAGGGAGCGGGAGGCCGACCCGAACGTACAATGAGCAGTTCTTC
.,many,TRBJ1-4,TRBV6-5,CASSYFGDGEKLFF,TGTGCCAGCAGTTACTTTGGAGACGGTGAAAAACTGTTTTTT
TRBD1,.,TRBJ2-3,TRBV27,CASSLSWGQSICTDTQYF,TGTGCCAGCAGTCTTAGCTGGGGACAGAGCATCTGTACAGATACGCAGTATTTT
TRBD2,many,TRBJ2-1,TRBV6-1,CASRARGTGGDEQFF,TGTGCCAGCAGAGCTAGGGGAACGGGAGGCGATGAGCAGTTCTTC
.,.,TRBJ1-2,TRBV3-1,CASSPYIGVGGCTF,TGTGCCAGCAGCCCCTACATTGGGGTGGGAGGCTGCACCTTC